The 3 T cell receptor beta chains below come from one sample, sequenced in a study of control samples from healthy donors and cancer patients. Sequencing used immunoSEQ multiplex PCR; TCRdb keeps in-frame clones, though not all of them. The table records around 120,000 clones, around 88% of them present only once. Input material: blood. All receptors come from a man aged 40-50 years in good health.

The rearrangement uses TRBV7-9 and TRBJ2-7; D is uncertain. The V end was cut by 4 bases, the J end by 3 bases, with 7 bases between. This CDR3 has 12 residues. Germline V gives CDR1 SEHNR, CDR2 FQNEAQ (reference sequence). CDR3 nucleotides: TGTGCCAGCAGCTCTGTAAACTACGAGCAGTACTTC. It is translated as CASSSVNYEQYF.

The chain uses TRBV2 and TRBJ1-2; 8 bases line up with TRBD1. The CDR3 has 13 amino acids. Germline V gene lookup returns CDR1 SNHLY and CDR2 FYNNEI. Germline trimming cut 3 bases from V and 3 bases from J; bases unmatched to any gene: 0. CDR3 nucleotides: TGTGCCAGCAGTGAGGGACAGGACTATGGCTACACCTTC. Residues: CASSEGQDYGYTF.

The CDR3 loop is CASSSRTGNGYTF. CDR3 nucleotide sequence: TGTGCCAGTAGTTCGAGGACAGGGAATGGCTACACCTTC. The chain employs TRBV19 and TRBJ1-2; 8 bases line up with TRBD1. Germline loops: CDR1 LNHDA, CDR2 SQIVND (reference sequence). The CDR3 spans 13 residues. V lost 5 bases, J lost 6 bases, and 5 bases stayed unmatched.